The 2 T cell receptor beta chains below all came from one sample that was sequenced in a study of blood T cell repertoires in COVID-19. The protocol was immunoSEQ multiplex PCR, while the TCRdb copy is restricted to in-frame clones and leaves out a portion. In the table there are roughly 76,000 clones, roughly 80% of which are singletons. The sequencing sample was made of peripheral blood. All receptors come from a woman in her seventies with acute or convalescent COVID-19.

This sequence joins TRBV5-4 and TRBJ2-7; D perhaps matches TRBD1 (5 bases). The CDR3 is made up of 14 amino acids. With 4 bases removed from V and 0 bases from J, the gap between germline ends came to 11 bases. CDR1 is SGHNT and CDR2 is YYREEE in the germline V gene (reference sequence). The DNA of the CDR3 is TGTGCCAGCAGCCGGACACCCATCTCCTACGAGCAGTACTTC. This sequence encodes CASSRTPISYEQYF.

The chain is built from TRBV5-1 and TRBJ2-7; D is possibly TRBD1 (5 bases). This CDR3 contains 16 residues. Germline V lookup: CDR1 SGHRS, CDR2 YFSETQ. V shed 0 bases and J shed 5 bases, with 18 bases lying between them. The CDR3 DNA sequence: TGCGCCAGCAGCTTGGCGTCAGGGCTGGTTTTCCACGAGCAGTACTTC. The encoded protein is CASSLASGLVFHEQYF. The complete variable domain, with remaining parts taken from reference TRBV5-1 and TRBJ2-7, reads KAGVTQTPRYLIKTRGQQVTLSCSPISGHRSVSWYQQTPGQGLQFLFEYFSETQRNKGNFPGRFSGRQFSNSRSEMNVSTLELGDSALYLCASSLASGLVFHEQYFGPGTRLTVT.